This passage covers 30 T cell receptor beta chains from one sample sequenced in a study of T cell repertoires in cytomegalovirus infection. Their antigens remain unidentified. TCRdb re-called the reads through MiXCR, storing one row per CDR3 protein. The sample yields a few hundred thousand distinct CDR3 sequences, 25% to 30% seen once. Here the sequenced sample was cultured PBMCs, taken from culture after CMV antigen stimulation. The receptors derive from a human donor in good health (CMV status not recorded). Some clones in this sample may be carry-over from other donors' samples.

In its sample, this clonotype was seen many times. J is TRBJ2-4 and V is TRBV7-8; TRBD1 matches at 8 bases. The V gene's germline CDR1 is SGHVS and CDR2 FQNEAQ. The CDR3 is made up of 17 amino acids. V lost 6 bases to trimming and J lost 0 bases; unmatched junction nucleotides: 10. As DNA, the CDR3 is TGTGCCAGCAGAAAAAATACAGGGGGTCTAGCCAAAAACATTCAGTACTTC. Its translation: CASRKNTGGLAKNIQYF.

This clonotype has ten or more counts. The CDR3 DNA follows: TGTGCCAGCAGGAACAGGGGTGAGGGCCGCACTGAAGCTTTCTTT. Protein sequence: CASRNRGEGRTEAFF. V and J are TRBV28 and TRBJ1-1, with 7 positions matching TRBD1. The germline V gene encodes CDR1 MDHEN and CDR2 SYDVKM. This CDR3 is built from 15 residues. The junction had 11 bases not matched to a gene; V was cut back by 6 bases and J by 4 bases.

This clonotype was found many times. The gene calls are TRBV11-2 and TRBJ1-1, with D possibly TRBD1 on 6 matching bases. In germline, CDR1 is SGHAT, CDR2 FQNNGV. Trimming shortened V by 1 base and J by 5 bases, and 11 bases separated the two germline ends. The CDR3 spans 14 residues. This CDR3 reads CASSLGGGRTEAFF. The CDR3 DNA reads TGTGCCAGCAGCTTAGGGGGGGGGCGGACTGAAGCTTTCTTT. The full variable domain, its missing parts supplied by reference TRBV11-2 and TRBJ1-1, is EAGVAQSPRYKIIEKRQSVAFWCNPISGHATLYWYQQILGQGPKLLIQFQNNGVVDDSQLPKDRFSAERLKGVDSTLKIQPAKLEDSAVYLCASSLGGGRTEAFFGQGTRLTVV.

The rearrangement links TRBV9 to TRBJ2-3; 8 bases fit TRBD2. The CDR3 sequence is 16 residues long. Germline V gene lookup returns CDR1 SGDLS and CDR2 YYNGEE. The V and J ends lost 0 bases and 5 bases, in that order; junction bases with no gene match: 8. CDR3 nucleotides: TGTGCCAGCAGCGTAGACACGGGGGGGCCGGGAGATACGCAGTATTTT. This gives the protein CASSVDTGGPGDTQYF.

The rearrangement uses TRBV28 and TRBJ2-7, with a weak D call TRBD2 (5 bases). Germline CDR1 and CDR2: MDHEN and SYDVKM. Trimming cost V 4 bases and J 2 bases, with 15 bases left between them. This CDR3 comprises 15 residues. DNA of the CDR3: TGTGCCAGCAGTTCTAGACGAGGGCGGGCCTACGAGCAGTACTTC. Protein: CASSSRRGRAYEQYF.

V gene TRBV15 combines with J gene TRBJ2-3; tentative D call: TRBD2 (6 bases). Germline V lookup: CDR1 LNHNV, CDR2 YYDKDF (reference sequence). V lost 6 bases, J lost 2 bases, and 15 bases lay in between. CDR3 length equals 15 residues. In DNA form, the CDR3 reads TGTGCCACCAGGGCGGGGATCACCGACACAGATACGCAGTATTTT. Translated, it gives CATRAGITDTDTQYF.

This clonotype showed up many times. This chain uses TRBV6-1 with TRBJ1-3; a possible D gene is TRBD1 (5 bases). The CDR3 is made up of 18 amino acids. V was shortened by 6 bases and J by 0 bases, with 21 bases between the two germline ends. Germline assignment: CDR1 MNHNS and CDR2 SASEGT. CDR3 DNA: TGTGCCAGCAGACTGGGGGGTTCATCTCTTCTCTCTGGAAACACCATATATTTT. Amino acids: CASRLGGSSLLSGNTIYF.

The chain recombines TRBV28 with TRBJ2-7, with TRBD2 matching 13 bases. Germline CDR1 is MDHEN and CDR2 is SYDVKM. J lost 3 bases, V lost 7 bases, and 12 bases had no gene match. The CDR3 runs 17 residues. As DNA, the CDR3 is TGTGCCAGCATGACCCTGCGGACTAGCGGGAGCCTCTACGAGCAGTACTTC. Its translation is CASMTLRTSGSLYEQYF.

This sequence joins TRBV19 and TRBJ1-6; D is uncertain. The CDR3 is 15 residues long. Germline values: CDR1 LNHDA, CDR2 SQIVND (reference sequence). Trimming took 5 bases from V and 7 from J, leaving 15 bases between them. The CDR3 loop reads CASSRTDAGNSPLHF. The CDR3 region has the DNA TGTGCCAGTAGTCGAACGGACGCGGGGAATTCACCCCTCCACTTT. Complete variable domain (other parts from reference TRBV19 and TRBJ1-6): DGGITQSPKYLFRKEGQNVTLSCEQNLNHDAMYWYRQDPGQGLRLIYYSQIVNDFQKGDIAEGYSVSREKKESFPLTVTSAQKNPTAFYLCASSRTDAGNSPLHFGNGTRLTVT.

This chain connects TRBV24-1 to TRBJ2-1; possible D gene TRBD2, 5 bases. V was trimmed by 0 bases and J by 6 bases, leaving 11 bases between them. CDR3 size: 15 residues. CDR1 KGHDR and CDR2 SFDVKD come from the germline V gene. CDR3 sequence: CATSDLLGRGNEQFF. In DNA, the CDR3 is TGTGCCACCAGTGATTTGCTTGGCCGGGGCAATGAGCAGTTCTTC.

This clonotype was observed a few times. This chain joins TRBV10-3 and TRBJ1-5; D gene unclear. V was pared by 0 bases and J by 6 bases, with 9 bases between. This CDR3 has 14 amino acids. Germline loops: CDR1 ENHRY, CDR2 SYGVKD. DNA of the CDR3: TGTGCCATCAGTGAGTCGATCGGGAGTCAGCCCCAGCATTTT. Its translation: CAISESIGSQPQHF.

The chain links TRBV7-6 to TRBJ2-5, with D tentatively TRBD1 or TRBD2 (5 bases each). The CDR3 covers 16 residues. Trimming cost V 5 bases and J 1 base, with 17 bases left between them. CDR1 SGHVS and CDR2 FNYEAQ come from the germline V gene. The CDR3 spells CASSPSGWGSQETQYF. The CDR3 DNA reads TGTGCCAGCAGCCCCTCGGGGTGGGGGTCCCAAGAGACCCAGTACTTC.

Only a few counts were recorded for this clonotype. The chain has TRBV7-9 and TRBJ2-3; 7 bases agree with TRBD2. The CDR3 sequence is 15 residues long. Unmatched junction bases numbered 6, after V lost 1 base and J lost 5 bases. Germline lookup yields CDR1 SEHNR and CDR2 FQNEAQ (reference sequence). This chain's CDR3 is CASSLVAGARDTQYF. The CDR3 DNA reads as TGTGCCAGCAGCTTAGTGGCGGGAGCAAGAGATACGCAGTATTTT.

Only a few counts were recorded for this clonotype. The rearrangement joins TRBV29-1 to TRBJ1-5, with a possible D match to TRBD1 (6 bases). CDR1 is SQVTM and CDR2 is ANQGSEA in the germline V gene. The V end was cut by 6 bases, the J end by 0 bases, with 27 bases between. This CDR3 is built from 19 residues. CDR3 nucleotide sequence: TGCAGCGTAGAGTTGCGCCCGGACAGCCAACTATTTAGCAATCAGCCCCAGCATTTT. Amino acids: CSVELRPDSQLFSNQPQHF. Using reference TRBV29-1 and TRBJ1-5 for the parts outside the CDR3, the full variable domain is SAVISQKPSRDICQRGTSLTIQCQVDSQVTMMFWYRQQPGQSLTLIATANQGSEATYESGFVIDKFPISRPNLTFSTLTVSNMSPEDSSIYLCSVELRPDSQLFSNQPQHFGDGTRLSIL.

This clonotype was seen more than once but under ten times. This chain uses TRBV7-2 with TRBJ2-7; D not certain. CDR3 length equals 14 residues. The V end lost 5 bases, the J end lost 0 bases, and 11 bases lay between the germline ends. Per the germline V gene, CDR1 is SGHTA and CDR2 is FQGNSA. CDR3 residues: CASSTQINSYEQYF. CDR3 coding DNA: TGTGCCAGCAGCACCCAAATCAACTCCTACGAGCAGTACTTC.

This clonotype showed up just a few times. V gene TRBV12-3 or TRBV12-4 combines with J gene TRBJ1-2; tentatively, D is TRBD1 (6 bases). Trimming stripped 6 bases from V and 7 bases from J, with 15 bases between. CDR3 length: 13 amino acids. CDR3 sequence reads: CASSEGQKTGYTF. Here the CDR3 DNA reads TGTGCCAGCAGCGAAGGACAGAAAACTGGCTACACCTTC.

This clonotype occurred a few times. The V and J genes are TRBV12-3 or TRBV12-4 and TRBJ1-6; perhaps TRBD1 as D (6 bases). This CDR3 is 14 amino acids long. With 5 bases removed from V and 8 bases from J, the gap between germline ends came to 13 bases. The CDR3 protein is CASSLRDNHSPLHF. CDR3 sequence (DNA): TGTGCCAGCAGTCTCCGGGACAACCATTCACCCCTCCACTTT.

The chain uses TRBV19 and TRBJ2-5, with D possibly TRBD2 on 6 matching bases. CDR1 and CDR2 (germline): LNHDA, SQIVND (reference sequence). V was pared by 5 bases and J by 3 bases, with 10 bases between. The CDR3 contains 13 residues. The CDR3 sequence is CASSPGLEETQYF. In DNA form, the CDR3 reads TGTGCCAGTAGTCCGGGACTGGAAGAGACCCAGTACTTC.

About this clonotype: This could be a read error, since a much larger clone is one nucleotide away. This sequence joins TRBV14 and TRBJ1-1; 7 bases align to TRBD1. V trimming: 5 bases; J trimming: 6 bases; junction bases outside the gene matches: 12. This CDR3 is built from 15 residues. Germline CDR1 is SGHDN and CDR2 is FVKESK. Here the CDR3 DNA reads TGTGCCAGCAGCAATAAGAACAGGGGAGGGGCTGAAGCTTTCTTT. Its protein product is CASSNKNRGGAEAFF.

Regarding this clonotype: A much larger clonotype is one base distant, so this may be a read error. This chain uses TRBV7-2 with TRBJ2-1; 8 nucleotides match TRBD2. CDR1 is SGHTA and CDR2 is FQGNSA in the germline V gene. This CDR3 has 18 residues. CDR3 protein: CASSNSPTGLASYNKQFF. CDR3 sequence (DNA): TGTGCCAGCAGCAACTCCCCTACCGGACTAGCCTCCTACAATAAGCAGTTCTTC.

The chain employs TRBV6-6 and TRBJ1-5, with 8 bases fitting TRBD1. The CDR3 has 14 residues. With V trimmed by 5 bases and J by 7 bases, 7 bases remained unmatched. Germline CDR1 reads MNHNY; CDR2 reads SVGAGI (reference sequence). The CDR3 spells CASSTDRGRQPQHF. For the CDR3, the DNA is TGTGCCAGCAGTACCGACAGGGGAAGACAGCCCCAGCATTTT.

This clonotype was counted a few times. CDR3 sequence reads: CASSLGLWQGKNEQFF. Here the CDR3 DNA reads TGTGCCAGCAGCTTAGGGTTGTGGCAGGGGAAGAATGAGCAGTTCTTC. The V gene is TRBV7-9, the J gene TRBJ2-1; D is possibly TRBD1 (6 bases). Germline CDR1 is SEHNR and CDR2 is FQNEAQ (reference sequence). CDR3 size: 16 residues. The V gene lost 1 base and the J gene lost 7 bases, with 17 bases spanning the gap.

The chain couples TRBV6-5 to TRBJ1-2; 10 bases line up with TRBD1. The CDR3 extends over 14 amino acids. CDR1 and CDR2 from the germline V gene are MNHEY and SVGAGI. The V and J ends lost 6 bases and 8 bases, in that order; junction bases with no gene match: 9. The CDR3 loop reads CASSSTGGGGGYTF. Here the CDR3 DNA reads TGTGCCAGCAGCTCGACAGGGGGCGGTGGAGGCTACACCTTC.

J is TRBJ2-1 and V is TRBV27; 10 nucleotides agree with TRBD2. From germline, CDR1 is MNHEY and CDR2 SMNVEV (reference sequence). Germline trimming cut 6 bases from V and 15 bases from J; bases unmatched to any gene: 14. The CDR3 is 14 residues long. The CDR3 loop reads CASSTRTLAGEMFF. Here the CDR3 DNA reads TGTGCCAGCAGCACCCGAACGCTAGCGGGAGAAATGTTCTTC.

The chain recombines TRBV19 with TRBJ1-5; D is possibly TRBD1 (6 bases). CDR1 and CDR2 from the germline V gene are LNHDA and SQIVND (reference sequence). CDR3 size: 16 residues. Trimming took 1 base from V and 5 from J, leaving 15 bases between them. CDR3 region: CASSIGGRGADQPQHF. The CDR3 nucleotides read TGTGCCAGTAGTATAGGGGGCCGGGGGGCAGATCAGCCCCAGCATTTT.

This clonotype was counted between two and nine times. This chain uses TRBV10-3 with TRBJ1-2; 10 nucleotides agree with TRBD1. With 0 bases clipped from V and 3 bases from J, the junction kept 1 base outside the gene matches. CDR1 and CDR2 (germline): ENHRY, SYGVKD. The CDR3 covers 15 residues. CDR3 DNA: TGTGCCATCAGTGAGTCCGGGACAGGGGACTATGGCTACACCTTC. It is translated as CAISESGTGDYGYTF.

V and J are TRBV13 and TRBJ2-1, with no clear D. Looked up from germline, CDR1 is PRHDT and CDR2 is FYEKMQ (reference sequence). This CDR3 is 15 amino acids long. V gave up 5 bases and J gave up 0 bases, with 11 bases separating them. The CDR3 spells CASSTSRSSYNEQFF. CDR3 DNA: TGTGCCAGCAGCACCTCTCGGAGCTCCTACAATGAGCAGTTCTTC.

J is TRBJ2-3 and V is TRBV12-3 or TRBV12-4, with TRBD2 as a possible D gene (6 bases). The CDR3 loop spans 14 amino acids. The ends were cut back, 6 bases at V and 2 bases at J, with 12 bases in the middle. CDR3 in amino acids: CASSGGDPTDTQYF. The CDR3 DNA reads TGTGCCAGCAGCGGCGGGGACCCCACAGATACGCAGTATTTT.

In its sample, this clonotype was seen a few times. The chain links TRBV11-1 to TRBJ2-2, with D maybe TRBD2 (5 bases). This CDR3 comprises 15 residues. Trimming cost V 5 bases and J 4 bases, with 14 bases left between them. Germline V gene sequence: CDR1 SGHAT, CDR2 FQDESV (reference sequence). Here the CDR3 DNA reads TGTGCCAGCAGCATAGGACTGCTGGGCACCGGGGAGCTGTTTTTT. As protein: CASSIGLLGTGELFF.

This clonotype was recorded a few times. V is TRBV5-4 and J is TRBJ2-5; D is uncertain. V lost 5 bases and J 3 bases, leaving 5 bases between the germline ends. Germline V CDR1 and CDR2: SGHNT, YYREEE (reference sequence). The CDR3 is 11 amino acids. DNA for the CDR3: TGTGCCAGCAGAGGAGAAGAGACCCAGTACTTC. Protein product: CASRGEETQYF.